The entry that follows covers one T cell receptor beta chain sequence. RNA was isolated and reverse transcribed to cDNA, the sequencing template. Clones were sequenced by immunoSEQ multiplex PCR, and TCRdb holds only the in-frame ones, with some missing. The table includes 95,000 to 100,000 clones, approximately 66% detected once. V shed 4 bases and J 1 base; nucleotides not matched to a gene: 4. This CDR3 contains 15 residues. Germline CDR1 and CDR2: SGHVS and FNYEAQ. This entry comes from a study of CD8+ T cells in alopecia areata. Treatment: oral pan-JAK inhibitor, 5-10 mg twice daily. Sequences were derived from CD8+ T cells sorted from blood, sampled at week 4, from a patient treated with tofacitinib. The TCR comes from a human donor with alopecia areata. The chain has TRBV7-6 and TRBJ1-1, with TRBD1 matching over 9 bases. In DNA form, the CDR3 reads TGTGCCAGCAGCTCGGGACAGGGCGGGAACACTGAAGCTTTCTTT. Encoded protein: CASSSGQGGNTEAFF.